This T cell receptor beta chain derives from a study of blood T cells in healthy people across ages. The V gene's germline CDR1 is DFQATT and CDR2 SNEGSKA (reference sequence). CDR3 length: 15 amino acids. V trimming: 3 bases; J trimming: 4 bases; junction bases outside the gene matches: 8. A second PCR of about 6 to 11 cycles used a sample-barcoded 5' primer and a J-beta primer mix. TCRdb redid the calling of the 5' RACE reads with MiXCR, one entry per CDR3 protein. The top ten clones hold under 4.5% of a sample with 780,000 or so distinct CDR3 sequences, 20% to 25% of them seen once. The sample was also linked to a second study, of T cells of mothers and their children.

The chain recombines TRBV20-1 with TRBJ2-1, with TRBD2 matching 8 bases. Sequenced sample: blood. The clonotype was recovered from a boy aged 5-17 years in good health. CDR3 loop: CSARLPSGPYNEQFF. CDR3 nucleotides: TGCAGTGCTAGGCTACCTAGCGGGCCTTACAATGAGCAGTTCTTC.